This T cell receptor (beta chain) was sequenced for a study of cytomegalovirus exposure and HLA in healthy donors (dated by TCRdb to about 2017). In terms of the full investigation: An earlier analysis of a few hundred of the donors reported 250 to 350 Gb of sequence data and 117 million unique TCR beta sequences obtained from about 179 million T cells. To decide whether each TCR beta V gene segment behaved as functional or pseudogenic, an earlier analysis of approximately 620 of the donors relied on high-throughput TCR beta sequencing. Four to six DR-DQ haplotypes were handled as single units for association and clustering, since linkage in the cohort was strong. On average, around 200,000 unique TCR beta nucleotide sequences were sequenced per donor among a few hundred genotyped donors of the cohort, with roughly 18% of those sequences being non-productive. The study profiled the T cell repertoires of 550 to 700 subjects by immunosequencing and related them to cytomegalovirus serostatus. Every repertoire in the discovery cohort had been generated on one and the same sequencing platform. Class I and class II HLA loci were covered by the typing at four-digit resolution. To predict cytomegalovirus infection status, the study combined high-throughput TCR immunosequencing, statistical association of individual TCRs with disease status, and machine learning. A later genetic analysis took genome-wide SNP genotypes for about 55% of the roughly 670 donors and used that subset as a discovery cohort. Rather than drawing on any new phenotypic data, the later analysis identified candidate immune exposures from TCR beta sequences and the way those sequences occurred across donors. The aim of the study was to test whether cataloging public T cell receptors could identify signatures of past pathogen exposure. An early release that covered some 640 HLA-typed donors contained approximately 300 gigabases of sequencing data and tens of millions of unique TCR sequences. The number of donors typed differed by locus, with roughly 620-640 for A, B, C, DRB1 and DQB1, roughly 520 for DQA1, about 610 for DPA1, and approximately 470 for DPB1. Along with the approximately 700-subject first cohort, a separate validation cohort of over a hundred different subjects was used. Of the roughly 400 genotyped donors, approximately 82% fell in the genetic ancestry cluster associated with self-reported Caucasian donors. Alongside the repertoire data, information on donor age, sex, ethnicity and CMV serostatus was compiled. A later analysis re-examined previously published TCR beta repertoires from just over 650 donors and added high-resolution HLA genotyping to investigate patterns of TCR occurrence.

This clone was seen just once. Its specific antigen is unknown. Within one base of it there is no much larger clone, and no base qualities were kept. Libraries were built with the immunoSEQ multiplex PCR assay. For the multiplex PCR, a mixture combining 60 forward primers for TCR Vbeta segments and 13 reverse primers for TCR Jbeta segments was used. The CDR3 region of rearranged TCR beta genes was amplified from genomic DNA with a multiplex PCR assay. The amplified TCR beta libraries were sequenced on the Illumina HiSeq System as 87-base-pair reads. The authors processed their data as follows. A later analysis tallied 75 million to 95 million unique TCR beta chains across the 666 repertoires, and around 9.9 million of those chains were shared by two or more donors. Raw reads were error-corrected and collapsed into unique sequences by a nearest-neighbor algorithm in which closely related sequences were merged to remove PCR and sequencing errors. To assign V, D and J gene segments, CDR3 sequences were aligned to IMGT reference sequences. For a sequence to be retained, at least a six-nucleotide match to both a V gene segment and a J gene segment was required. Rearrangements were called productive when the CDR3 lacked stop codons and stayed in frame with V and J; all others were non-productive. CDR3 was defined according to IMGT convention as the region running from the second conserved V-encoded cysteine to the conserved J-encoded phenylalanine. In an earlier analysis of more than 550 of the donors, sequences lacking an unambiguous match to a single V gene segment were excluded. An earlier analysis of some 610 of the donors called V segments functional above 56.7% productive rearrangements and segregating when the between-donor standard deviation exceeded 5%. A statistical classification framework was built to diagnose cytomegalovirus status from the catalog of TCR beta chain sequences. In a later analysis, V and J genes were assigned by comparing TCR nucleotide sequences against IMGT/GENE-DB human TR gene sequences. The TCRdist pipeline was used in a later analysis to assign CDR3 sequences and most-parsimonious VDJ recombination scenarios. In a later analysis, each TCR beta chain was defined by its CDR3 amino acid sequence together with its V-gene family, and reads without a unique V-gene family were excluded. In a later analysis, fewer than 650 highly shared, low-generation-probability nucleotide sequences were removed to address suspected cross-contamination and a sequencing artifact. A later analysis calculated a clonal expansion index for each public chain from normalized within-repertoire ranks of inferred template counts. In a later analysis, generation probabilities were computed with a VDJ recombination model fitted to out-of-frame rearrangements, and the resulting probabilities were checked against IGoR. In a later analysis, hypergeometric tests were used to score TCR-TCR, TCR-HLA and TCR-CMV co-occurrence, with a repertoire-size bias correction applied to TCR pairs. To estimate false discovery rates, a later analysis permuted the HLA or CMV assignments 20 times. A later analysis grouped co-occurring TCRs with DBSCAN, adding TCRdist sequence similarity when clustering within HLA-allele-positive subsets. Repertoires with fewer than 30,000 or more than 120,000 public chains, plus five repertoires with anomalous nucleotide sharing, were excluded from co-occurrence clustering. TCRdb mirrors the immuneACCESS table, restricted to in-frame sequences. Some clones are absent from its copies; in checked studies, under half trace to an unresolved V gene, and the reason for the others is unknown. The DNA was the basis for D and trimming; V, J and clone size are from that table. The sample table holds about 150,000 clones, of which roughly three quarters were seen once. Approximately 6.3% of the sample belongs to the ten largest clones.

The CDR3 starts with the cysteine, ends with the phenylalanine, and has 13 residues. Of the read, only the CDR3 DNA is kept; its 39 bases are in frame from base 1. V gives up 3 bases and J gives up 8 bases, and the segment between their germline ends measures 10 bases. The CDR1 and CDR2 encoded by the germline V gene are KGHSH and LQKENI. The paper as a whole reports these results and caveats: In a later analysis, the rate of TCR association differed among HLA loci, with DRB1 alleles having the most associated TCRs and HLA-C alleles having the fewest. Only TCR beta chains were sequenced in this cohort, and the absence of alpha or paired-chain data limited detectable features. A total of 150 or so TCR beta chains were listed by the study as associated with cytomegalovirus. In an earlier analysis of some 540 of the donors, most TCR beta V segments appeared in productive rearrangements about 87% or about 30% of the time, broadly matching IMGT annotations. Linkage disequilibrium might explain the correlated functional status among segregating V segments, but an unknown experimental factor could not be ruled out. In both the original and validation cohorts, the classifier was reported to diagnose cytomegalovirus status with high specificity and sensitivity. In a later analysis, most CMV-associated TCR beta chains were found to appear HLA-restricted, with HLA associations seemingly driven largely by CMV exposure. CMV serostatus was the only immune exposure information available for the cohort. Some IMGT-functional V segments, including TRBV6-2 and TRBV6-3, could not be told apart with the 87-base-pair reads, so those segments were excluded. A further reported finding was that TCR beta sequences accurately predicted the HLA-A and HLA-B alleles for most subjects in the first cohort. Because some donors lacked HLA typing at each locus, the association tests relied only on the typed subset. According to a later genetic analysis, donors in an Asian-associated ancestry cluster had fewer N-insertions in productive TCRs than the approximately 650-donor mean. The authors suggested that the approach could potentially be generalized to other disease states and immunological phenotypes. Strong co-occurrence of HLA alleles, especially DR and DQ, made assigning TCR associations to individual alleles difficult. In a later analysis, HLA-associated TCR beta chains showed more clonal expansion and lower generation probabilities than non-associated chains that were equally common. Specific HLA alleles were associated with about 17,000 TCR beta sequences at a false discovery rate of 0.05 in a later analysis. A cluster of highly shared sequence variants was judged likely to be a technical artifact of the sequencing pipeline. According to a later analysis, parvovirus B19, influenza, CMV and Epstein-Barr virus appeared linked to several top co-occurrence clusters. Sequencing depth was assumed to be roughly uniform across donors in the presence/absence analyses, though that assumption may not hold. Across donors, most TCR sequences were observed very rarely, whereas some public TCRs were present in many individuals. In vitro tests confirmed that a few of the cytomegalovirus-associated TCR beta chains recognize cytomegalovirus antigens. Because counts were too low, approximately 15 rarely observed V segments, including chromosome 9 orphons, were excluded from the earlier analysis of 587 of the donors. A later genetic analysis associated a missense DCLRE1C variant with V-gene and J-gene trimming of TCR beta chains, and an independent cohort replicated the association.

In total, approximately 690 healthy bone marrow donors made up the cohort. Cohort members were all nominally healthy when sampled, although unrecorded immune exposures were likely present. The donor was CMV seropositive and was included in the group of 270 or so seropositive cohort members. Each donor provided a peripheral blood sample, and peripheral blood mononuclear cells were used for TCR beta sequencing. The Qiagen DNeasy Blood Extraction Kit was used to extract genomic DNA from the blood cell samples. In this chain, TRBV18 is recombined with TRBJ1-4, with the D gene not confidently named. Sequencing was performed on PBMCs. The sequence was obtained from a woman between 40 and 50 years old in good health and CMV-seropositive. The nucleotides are TGTGCCAGCTCACCGGGGAGACAAGAAAAACTGTTTTTT. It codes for CASSPGRQEKLFF.